This TCR beta chain was sequenced for a study of T cells in Graves' hyperthyroidism and ophthalmopathy. The CDR3 regions of TCR beta were amplified from RNA transcripts. In the first-round RT-PCR of the TCR CDR3, the HTBI primer set was used. Via MiXCR, TCRdb re-called the multiplex PCR reads, giving one row per CDR3 protein. The sample has some 600,000 distinct CDR3 sequences, about 15% seen once. V was cut by 1 base and J by 7 bases, with 13 bases left in between. Germline V CDR1 and CDR2: MGHRA, YSYEKL. The CDR3 sequence is 15 residues long. The clonotype comes from a woman aged 25 to 39 with Graves' hyperthyroidism that later progressed to Graves' ophthalmopathy. Input material: blood. The chain uses TRBV4-1 and TRBJ2-2; perhaps TRBD2 as D (5 bases). CDR3 protein: CASSQASSRGGELFF. CDR3 coding DNA: TGCGCCAGCAGCCAAGCGTCTAGTCGGGGCGGGGAGCTGTTTTTT.